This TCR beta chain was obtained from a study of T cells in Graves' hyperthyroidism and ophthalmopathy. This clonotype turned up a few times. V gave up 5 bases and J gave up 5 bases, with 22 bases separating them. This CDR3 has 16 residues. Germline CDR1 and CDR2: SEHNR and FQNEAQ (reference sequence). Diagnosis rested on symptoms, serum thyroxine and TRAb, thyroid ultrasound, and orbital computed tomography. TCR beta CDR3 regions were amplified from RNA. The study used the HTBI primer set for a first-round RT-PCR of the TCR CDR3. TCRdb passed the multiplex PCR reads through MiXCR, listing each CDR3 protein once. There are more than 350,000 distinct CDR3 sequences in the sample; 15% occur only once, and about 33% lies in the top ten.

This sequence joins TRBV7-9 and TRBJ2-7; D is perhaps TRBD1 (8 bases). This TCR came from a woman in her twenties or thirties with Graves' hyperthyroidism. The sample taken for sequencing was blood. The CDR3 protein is CASSPEGGTGNDEQYF. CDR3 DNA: TGTGCCAGCAGCCCAGAGGGAGGGACAGGTAACGACGAGCAGTACTTC.